Here is one T cell receptor beta chain with its context. What it binds is not known. The data were obtained in a study of spatial heterogeneity in lung cancer. Specified time point: sample taken at primary tumor resection. The donor group consisted of approximately 77 patients who had untreated, early-stage non-small cell lung cancer. TCRdb itself ran the 5' RACE reads through MiXCR, one entry per CDR3 protein. The sample has about 23,000 distinct CDR3 sequences; 6.4% are singletons. The study, taken as a whole, reports: Expanded alpha and beta TCR counts within tumors tracked tumor mutation counts. Ubiquitous expanded TCR counts tracked ubiquitous nonsynonymous mutations, and regional counts tracked regional ones.

Sequences were derived from lung tumor tissue, sampled at surgery. The origin of this receptor is a male donor with early-stage non-small cell lung cancer.

This CDR3 is CASSSRETQYF. In nucleotides, the CDR3 is TGTGCCAGCAGCTCAAGAGAGACCCAGTACTTC. This sequence joins TRBV7-7 and TRBJ2-5; no definite D call. The CDR3 length is 11 residues. Germline CDR1 and CDR2: SSHAT and FNYEAQ (reference sequence). V was shortened by 4 bases and J by 4 bases, with 4 bases between the two germline ends.